Below are 13 T cell receptor beta chains sequenced from a single sample in a study of T cell clusters in autoimmune cytopenias. TRB rearrangements were amplified by touch-down multiplex PCR with mixed TRB-A/B primers. TCRdb re-called the multiplex PCR reads and catalogs CDR3 proteins one per entry, DNA excluded. This sample's table has about 5,000 distinct CDR3 sequences. Some 38,000 genome equivalents of blood DNA were amplified for TRB. The same sample was also studied in work on T cell repertoires in aging, cancer and after chemotherapy.

The specimen sequenced was peripheral blood. The origin of the receptors is a human donor in good health.

The V and J genes are TRBV19 and TRBJ2-3; TCRdb picks TRBD2, but there is no DNA to check that call. The CDR3 consists of 15 residues. The V gene's germline CDR1 is LNHDA and CDR2 SQIVND (reference sequence). CDR3 in amino acids: CASRRGAGGPDTQYF.

This sequence joins TRBV11-1 and TRBJ2-7; the TCRdb call, TRBD1, lacks DNA for checking. The CDR3 loop spans 12 amino acids. Per germline, CDR1 SGHAT and CDR2 FQDESV (reference sequence). The CDR3: CASSPQGYEQYF.

CDR3 region: CATSDHPSGTSGRWFGELFF. The chain employs TRBV24-1 and TRBJ2-2; the D gene TCRdb calls, TRBD2, cannot be checked with no DNA. The CDR3 loop spans 20 amino acids. Per germline, CDR1 KGHDR and CDR2 SFDVKD.

In terms of frequency, this clonotype is medium-sized. This sequence joins TRBV19 and TRBJ1-2; TCRdb indicates TRBD1, and absent DNA this call remains unverified. CDR1 and CDR2 (germline): LNHDA, SQIVND (reference sequence). CDR3 length equals 13 residues. CDR3 in amino acids: CASRDRVNYGYTF.

The V gene is TRBV19, the J gene TRBJ1-5. Looked up from germline, CDR1 is LNHDA and CDR2 is SQIVND (reference sequence). The CDR3 covers 15 residues. The CDR3 sequence is CASSIRASTRQPQHF.

The V and J genes are TRBV7-9 and TRBJ2-1; the D call from TCRdb, TRBD2, cannot be confirmed without DNA. Germline CDR1 is SEHNR and CDR2 is FQNEAQ (reference sequence). This CDR3 is built from 17 residues. CDR3 amino acids: CASSSMRTSGSSNEQFF.

The rearrangement joins TRBV27 to TRBJ2-1; TCRdb proposes TRBD2, but this gene call is untestable without DNA. The length of the CDR3 is 15 residues. Germline-derived CDR1 and CDR2 are MNHEY and SMNVEV (reference sequence). This CDR3 reads CASSGIAAAYNEQFF.

The chain employs TRBV30 and TRBJ1-2; TCRdb's assignment of TRBD1 cannot be checked, as there is no DNA. The CDR3 consists of 14 residues. Germline V gene data show CDR1 as GTSNPN and CDR2 as SVGIG (reference sequence). The CDR3 sequence is CAWSVPGAVYGYTF.

The chain has TRBV18 and TRBJ1-2; TCRdb designates TRBD1, a call that cannot be tested without DNA. The CDR3 runs to 15 residues. Per germline, CDR1 KGHSH and CDR2 LQKENI. CDR3 protein: CASSPGQGGPYGYTF. Looking up the rest from reference TRBV18 and TRBJ1-2 gives the full variable domain: NAGVMQNPRHLVRRRGQEARLRCSPMKGHSHVYWYRQLPEEGLKFMVYLQKENIIDESGMPKERFSAEFPKEGPSILRIQQVVRGDSAAYFCASSPGQGGPYGYTFGSGTRLTVV.

This clonotype is identified as medium-sized from frequency. The chain has TRBV30 and TRBJ2-2; TCRdb's assignment of TRBD2 cannot be checked, as there is no DNA. Germline CDR1 and CDR2: GTSNPN and SVGIG (reference sequence). The CDR3 sequence is 14 residues long. This CDR3 reads CAWKGREHTGELFF.

Considering frequency, this clonotype is medium-sized. The gene calls are TRBV29-1 and TRBJ2-7; the TCRdb D gene call, TRBD1, has no DNA to confirm it. The CDR3 runs 11 residues. Germline-derived CDR1 and CDR2 are SQVTM and ANQGSEA. CDR3: CSVDLGHEQYF.

This chain joins TRBV18 and TRBJ2-1; the TRBD1 assignment by TCRdb is unverifiable without DNA. Germline values: CDR1 KGHSH, CDR2 LQKENI. The CDR3 contains 14 residues. The CDR3 sequence: CASSDGQDYNEQFF.

The V call is TRBV10-3, the J call TRBJ2-5; TCRdb lists TRBD2, though no DNA is available to test this call. The CDR3 is made up of 15 amino acids. The germline CDR1 and CDR2 sequences are ENHRY and SYGVKD. CDR3 sequence reads: CAISESRGVGETQYF.